The T cell receptor (beta chain) under discussion was sequenced for a study of CD8+ T cells in alopecia areata. Regarding the study as a whole: Scalp samples also contribute reads from the resident alphabeta T cells found in normal skin.

Sequencing used cDNA as its template, made by extracting RNA and reverse transcribing it. Clones were sequenced by immunoSEQ multiplex PCR, and TCRdb holds only the in-frame ones, with some missing. Of some 210,000 clones listed, 50% to 60% were seen once; the top ten hold under 0.5%. This clone was observed a handful of times. Its target is unknown. The germline CDR1 and CDR2 sequences are LNHDA and SQIVND (reference sequence). The V gene lost 6 bases and the J gene lost 0 bases, with 11 bases spanning the gap. This CDR3 has 14 amino acids. The input for sequencing was CD4+ T cells sorted from blood, taken at week 0. V usage is TRBV19 and J usage is TRBJ1-1, with D perhaps TRBD1 (6 bases). The receptor's source is a human donor with alopecia areata. The CDR3 DNA reads TGTGCCAGTAGCGGGGGGGCCTTGAACACTGAAGCTTTCTTT. Translation gives CASSGGALNTEAFF.